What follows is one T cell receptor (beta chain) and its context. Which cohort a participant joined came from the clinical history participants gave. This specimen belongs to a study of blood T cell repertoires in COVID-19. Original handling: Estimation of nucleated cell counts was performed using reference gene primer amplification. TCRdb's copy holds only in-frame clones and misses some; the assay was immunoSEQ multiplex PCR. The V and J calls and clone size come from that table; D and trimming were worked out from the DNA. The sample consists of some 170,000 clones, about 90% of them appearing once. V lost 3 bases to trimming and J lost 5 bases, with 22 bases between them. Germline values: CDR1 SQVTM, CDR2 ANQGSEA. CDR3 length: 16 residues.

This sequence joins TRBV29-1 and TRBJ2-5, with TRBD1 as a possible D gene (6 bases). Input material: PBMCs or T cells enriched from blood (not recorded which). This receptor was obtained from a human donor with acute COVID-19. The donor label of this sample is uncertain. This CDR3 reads CSVEGRSQGLGETQYF. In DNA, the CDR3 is TGCAGCGTTGAGGGGCGTTCCCAGGGGTTGGGGGAGACCCAGTACTTC.